This TCR beta chain comes out of a study of blood T cell repertoires in COVID-19. Study in general: COVID-19 samples from acute and convalescent phases originated in the United States, Italy and Spain. T cells, B-cell-depleted T cells, or PBMCs provided the cDNA or gDNA that served as material.

Authors' methods: Reference gene primer amplification gave nucleated cell count estimates. Sequenced by immunoSEQ multiplex PCR; TCRdb stores in-frame clones only, minus some. That table supplies the V and J calls and clone size; D and trimming were determined from the DNA. The sample consists of around 250,000 clones, around 90% of them appearing once. Enrolled during active infection, Seattle patients were then followed longitudinally. CDR3 length: 15 amino acids. V was cut by 0 bases and J by 3 bases, with 12 bases left in between. Germline V gene sequence: CDR1 MGHRA, CDR2 YSYEKL. What was sequenced was peripheral blood. The genes are TRBV4-1 and TRBJ2-7; D perhaps matches TRBD1 (5 bases). The receptor comes from a woman aged 55-69 years with COVID-19, enrolled during active disease. CDR3 coding DNA: TGCGCCAGCAGCCAAGAGAGCAAGGGGCACTACGAGCAGTACTTC. Amino acids: CASSQESKGHYEQYF.